This is a list of T cell receptor beta chains from one sample in a study of circulating and synovial CD4+ cells in juvenile arthritis. Profiled with immunoSEQ multiplex PCR; TCRdb holds only in-frame clones, not every one. The repertoire includes 30,000 to 35,000 clones, around 95% of them detected once, and roughly 0.2% sits in the top ten. Sequenced sample: CD4+ T cells from blood. The receptors here all came from a human donor with juvenile idiopathic arthritis. The CDR3 runs from the conserved cysteine through the conserved F or W. The D gene is left open where the match is weak. Not every row has a clone size; where given, it reads once, few, many or a size class.

TGCGCCAGCCCGTCAAGGGGGCCGAGTCGTAGACGGGGAGCTTTCTTT,CASPSRGPSRRRGAFF,TRBV23-1,TRBJ1-1,TRBD1,-
TGTGCCAGCAACCGACAGGGCCCCTACGAGCAGTACTTC,CASNRQGPYEQYF,TRBV2,TRBJ2-7,TRBD1,-
TGTGCCAGTAGTAAAGGGGTACAGGGCGCCTACGAGCAGTACTTC,CASSKGVQGAYEQYF,TRBV19,TRBJ2-7,-,-
TGTGCCACCTCCCCTGGCAGGGGAAACACCATATATTTT,CATSPGRGNTIYF,TRBV19,TRBJ1-3,-,-
TGTGCCTGGAGTCCGGGACAGGGAGAACGCTACACCTTC,CAWSPGQGERYTF,TRBV30,TRBJ1-2,TRBD1,-
TGTGCCAGCAGCGAGACAGGGGTCGGCTACACCTTC,CASSETGVGYTF,TRBV28,TRBJ1-2,TRBD1,once
TGTGCCTGGAGTGCAGACCTTCTCAGGGATTCACCCCTCCACTTT,CAWSADLLRDSPLHF,TRBV30,TRBJ1-6,-,-
TGCGCCAGCAGCTTGGACAGGGTTAACTATGGCTACACCTTC,CASSLDRVNYGYTF,TRBV5-1,TRBJ1-2,-,-
TGTGCCTGGAGTCCCCGCAACAAACACAAAAACATTCAGTACTTC,CAWSPRNKHKNIQYF,TRBV30,TRBJ2-4,-,-
TGTGCCTGTACTAGCGGCCGCACAGATACGCAGTATTTT,CACTSGRTDTQYF,TRBV30,TRBJ2-3,TRBD2,-
TGTGCCAGCAGCCGCGGTGGGACAGCGTACGAGCAGTACTTC,CASSRGGTAYEQYF,TRBV7-2,TRBJ2-7,TRBD1,once
TGTGCCAGCAGTTTATCGCGTTGGAGCGGGGATGAGCAGTTCTTC,CASSLSRWSGDEQFF,TRBV27,TRBJ2-1,TRBD2,-
TGCGCCAGCACCTCCTCGACAGGGCTTGAAGCTTTCTTT,CASTSSTGLEAFF,TRBV5-1,TRBJ1-1,TRBD1,once
TGTGCCACCAGCAGAGGGACAGGGGATCGTCAGCCCCAGCATTTT,CATSRGTGDRQPQHF,TRBV15,TRBJ1-5,TRBD1,-
TGTGCCAGCAGTTATGGTCCCGGGTCGGCCGGGGAGCTGTTTTTT,CASSYGPGSAGELFF,TRBV6-5,TRBJ2-2,-,-
TGTGCCAGCTCTCCTAAAAACAGGGTCCAAGAGACCCAGTACTTC,CASSPKNRVQETQYF,TRBV18,TRBJ2-5,-,-
TGTGCCAGCAGCAGCGACAGGGAATCCCCCCTCCACTTT,CASSSDRESPLHF,TRBV7-3,TRBJ1-6,TRBD1,-
TGTGCCAGCGGAGGGACAGGGAAAGGGCAGCCCCAGCATTTT,CASGGTGKGQPQHF,TRBV6-5,TRBJ1-5,TRBD1,once
TGTGCCAGCAGCGGGGGACTAGCGGGAGTCGATGAGCAGTTCTTC,CASSGGLAGVDEQFF,TRBV5-6,TRBJ2-1,TRBD2,once
TGTGCCAGCTCACCCGGGGGGGGAATCACTGAAGCTTTCTTT,CASSPGGGITEAFF,TRBV18,TRBJ1-1,-,-
TGTGCCTGGAGTCCACAGGTATTTTATGGCTACACCTTC,CAWSPQVFYGYTF,TRBV30,TRBJ1-2,-,-
TGTGCCAGCAGCTTCGATTTACGGGACACTGAAGCTTTCTTT,CASSFDLRDTEAFF,TRBV7-9,TRBJ1-1,-,-
TGTGCCACGCTACCTGCGGGGGCGACAGGCTACGAGCAGTACTTC,CATLPAGATGYEQYF,TRBV10-3,TRBJ2-7,-,-
TGTGCCAGCAGTTTCAGGACAGAAGGGTCACCCCTCCACTTT,CASSFRTEGSPLHF,TRBV27,TRBJ1-6,-,-
TGTGCCAGCAGTGGAGGGGCTACACGCACAGATACGCAGTATTTT,CASSGGATRTDTQYF,TRBV9,TRBJ2-3,-,-
TGTGCCAGCAGTGGAGCCCGGTTGATGGGTGAGGGGACCCAGTACTTC,CASSGARLMGEGTQYF,TRBV2,TRBJ2-5,-,-
TGTGCCAGCAGCATCCGAAACTCTTCGGCCAAAAACATTCAGTACTTC,CASSIRNSSAKNIQYF,TRBV7-9,TRBJ2-4,-,-
TGCGCCAGCAGCCCAGACAGGGTGGGTACTGAAGCTTTCTTT,CASSPDRVGTEAFF,TRBV5-1,TRBJ1-1,TRBD1,-
TGTGCCAGCAGTTATAGCGCCTACGAGCAGTACTTC,CASSYSAYEQYF,TRBV7-9,TRBJ2-7,-,-
TGTGCCAGCAGTGAAGTTTATGGACAATGGTTCGGAAACACCATATATTTT,CASSEVYGQWFGNTIYF,TRBV6-1,TRBJ1-3,-,-
TGTGCCTGGAGTGTACCCGGCAGGGCTGGCTACACCTTC,CAWSVPGRAGYTF,TRBV30,TRBJ1-2,-,-
TGTGCCAGCAGTTACTCATCCAGGGGGGCCAAAAACATTCAGTACTTC,CASSYSSRGAKNIQYF,TRBV6-9,TRBJ2-4,TRBD1,-
TGTGCCAGCAGCCCCCCCGGGGTCGAGCAGTACTTC,CASSPPGVEQYF,TRBV5-4,TRBJ2-7,-,-
TGTGCCAGCAGCCTCGACAGGAGGAACACCGGGGAGCTGTTTTTT,CASSLDRRNTGELFF,TRBV11-1,TRBJ2-2,-,-
TGTGCCAGCAGCTTGGTCTCGTCAGAGACCCAGTACTTC,CASSLVSSETQYF,TRBV5-4,TRBJ2-5,-,-
TGCGCCAGCAGCCAAGAGGGCCAGGGGTTTCAGCCCCAGCATTTT,CASSQEGQGFQPQHF,TRBV4-1,TRBJ1-5,-,-
TGTGCCAGCAGTTCGAGCCGGGGAACTAATTCCCCCCTCCACTTT,CASSSSRGTNSPLHF,TRBV6-5,TRBJ1-6,-,-
TGCGCCAGCAGCTTGGGGCGTGGGAGCAACACCGGGGAGCTGTTTTTT,CASSLGRGSNTGELFF,TRBV5-1,TRBJ2-2,-,-
TGCGCCAGACACCGGACAGAGCCCTATGGCTACACCTTC,CARHRTEPYGYTF,TRBV5-1,TRBJ1-2,-,-
TGCGCCAGCAGTAACTTTAACTATGGCTACACCTTC,CASSNFNYGYTF,TRBV5-1,TRBJ1-2,-,once
TGTGCCAGCAGCCAGGATACAGGGAGCGAGACCCAGTACTTC,CASSQDTGSETQYF,TRBV14,TRBJ2-5,-,-
TGTGCCAGCAGGGGAGGTTATGAGACCCAGTACTTC,CASRGGYETQYF,TRBV2,TRBJ2-5,-,-
TGCGCCAGCAGCTTGGAATCTCGCATTCAGTACTTC,CASSLESRIQYF,TRBV5-1,TRBJ2-4,-,-
TGTGCCATAACCAAGAGCAGGGAAGGATCCTACGAGCAGTACTTC,CAITKSREGSYEQYF,TRBV6-1,TRBJ2-7,-,-
TGTGCCAGCAGTAACGGGAACTCCTACGAGCAGTACTTC,CASSNGNSYEQYF,TRBV27,TRBJ2-7,-,-
TGTGCCTGGAGCGCTACAGGGGGGAGTTATAGCAATCAGCCCCAGCATTTT,CAWSATGGSYSNQPQHF,TRBV30,TRBJ1-5,TRBD1,-
TGTGCCAGCAGCGGTAGCGGGATAACGTACAATGAGCAGTTCTTC,CASSGSGITYNEQFF,TRBV9,TRBJ2-1,TRBD2,-
TGTGCCAGCAGCCGCGGAGGCTCCTACAATGAGCAGTTCTTC,CASSRGGSYNEQFF,TRBV6-5,TRBJ2-1,-,-
TGTGCCAGCAGCTCAGGGGATAACACTGAAGCTTTCTTT,CASSSGDNTEAFF,TRBV9,TRBJ1-1,-,-
TGTGCCAGCAGTGCTGGGACTAGGGGGGGTGGGTACATTCAGTACTTC,CASSAGTRGGGYIQYF,TRBV6-6,TRBJ2-4,TRBD2,-
TGTGCCAGCAGCTTATTCCCAGGGGATGATGGCTACACCTTC,CASSLFPGDDGYTF,TRBV7-9,TRBJ1-2,-,-
TGCGCCAGCAGCTCGCCGGGACAGGGGTATAGCACAGATACGCAGTATTTT,CASSSPGQGYSTDTQYF,TRBV5-1,TRBJ2-3,TRBD1,-
TGTGCCTGGAGTGTGTCTACAGGCAGGAACACTGAAGCTTTCTTT,CAWSVSTGRNTEAFF,TRBV30,TRBJ1-1,-,-
TGTGCCTGGAGTGGAGGCAGGGGGCCTGGAAACACCATATATTTT,CAWSGGRGPGNTIYF,TRBV30,TRBJ1-3,TRBD1,-